This T cell receptor beta chain was captured by sequencing in a study of neoadjuvant anti-PD-1 for oral cavity cancer. Whole-study context: Non-progressing patients received a fourth nivolumab dose near day 43, then surgery on days 50-56.

The CDR3 loop spans 14 amino acids. J gave up 4 bases and V 5 bases, and 5 bases lay outside the gene matches. The germline CDR1 and CDR2 sequences are MNHEY and SVGAGI. Sequenced by immunoSEQ multiplex PCR; TCRdb stores in-frame clones only, minus some. Here the sample spans 65,000 to 70,000 clones, roughly nine tenths being singletons. The time point was: after neoadjuvant nivolumab, at surgical resection. These oral cavity squamous cell carcinomas were HPV-negative and locally advanced. Blood cells were analyzed directly, without culture or expansion. Sequencing used PBMCs, obtained after nivolumab (anti-PD-1) treatment. The rearrangement links TRBV6-5 to TRBJ1-1, with 9 bases identical to TRBD1. This TCR derives from a person aged 40 to 85 with oral cavity squamous cell carcinoma. The CDR3 here is CASSTGQGSTEAFF. The CDR3 nucleotides read TGTGCCAGCAGTACGGGACAGGGATCCACTGAAGCTTTCTTT.